Below, 31 T cell receptor beta chains from the same sample are listed, as sequenced in a study of blood T cell repertoires in COVID-19. Measured with immunoSEQ multiplex PCR; TCRdb has only the in-frame clones, and not every one. This sample has about half a million clones; around 85% occur once, and the top ten carry around 8%. Sample: PBMCs or T cells enriched from blood (not recorded which). The receptors originated from a woman between 55 and 75 years old who had recovered from COVID-19.

This clone was seen a single time. This sequence joins TRBV3-1 (or the pseudogene TRBV3-2) and TRBJ2-1; D might be TRBD2 (5 bases). Germline V gives CDR1 LGHDT, CDR2 YNNKEL (reference sequence). The CDR3 runs 15 residues. The V gene lost 8 bases and the J gene lost 0 bases, with 14 bases spanning the gap. CDR3 in amino acids: CASRSRRSSYNEQFF. The CDR3 DNA is TGTGCCAGCCGAAGCAGGAGGAGCTCCTACAATGAGCAGTTCTTC.

This rearrangement joins TRBV7-8 to TRBJ1-2; no definite D call. Germline V gene sequence: CDR1 SGHVS, CDR2 FQNEAQ. This CDR3 is built from 15 residues. V lost 2 bases to trimming and J lost 4 bases, with 14 bases between them. The CDR3 is CASSLTDGYSYGYTF. The CDR3 DNA reads TGTGCCAGCAGCTTAACGGATGGGTACAGCTATGGCTACACCTTC.

V usage is TRBV6-5 and J usage is TRBJ2-7; 11 bases are a match to TRBD1. Unmatched junction bases numbered 4, after V lost 8 bases and J lost 1 base. The CDR3 consists of 14 residues. CDR1 is MNHEY and CDR2 is SVGAGI in the germline V gene. The CDR3 DNA is TGTGCCAGCTCCGGACAGGGGGCGTCCTACGAGCAGTACGTC. Residues: CASSGQGASYEQYV.

This chain links TRBV27 with TRBJ2-5; no reliable D call. Germline CDR1 and CDR2: MNHEY and SMNVEV (reference sequence). The CDR3 length is 11 residues. V lost 6 bases and J lost 2, with 4 bases in between. CDR3 residues: CASRSQETQYF. The CDR3 region has the DNA TGTGCCAGCAGGTCGCAAGAGACCCAGTACTTC.

The chain employs TRBV11-2 and TRBJ1-5; D remains unclear. The CDR3 covers 15 residues. The V and J ends lost 6 bases and 0 bases respectively, with 12 bases between them. The germline V gene has CDR1 SGHAT and CDR2 FQNNGV. The CDR3 DNA reads TGTGCCAGCAGTCTGAGCGTTTATAGCAATCAGCCCCAGCATTTT. Amino acids: CASSLSVYSNQPQHF. The whole variable domain, filled in from reference TRBV11-2 and TRBJ1-5, reads EAGVAQSPRYKIIEKRQSVAFWCNPISGHATLYWYQQILGQGPKLLIQFQNNGVVDDSQLPKDRFSAERLKGVDSTLKIQPAKLEDSAVYLCASSLSVYSNQPQHFGDGTRLSIL.

V is TRBV4-2 and J is TRBJ2-3, with unresolved D. The ends were cut back, 0 bases at V and 11 bases at J, with 9 bases in the middle. Germline loops: CDR1 LGHNA, CDR2 YNFKEQ. The CDR3 covers 12 residues. CDR3 in DNA: TGTGCCAGCAGCCAAGAACGAACAAGGCAGTATTTT. This gives the protein CASSQERTRQYF.

Remarks on this clone: The sample holds other DNA sequences that translate to the same CDR3. V gene TRBV5-1 combines with J gene TRBJ2-6, with 8 bases matching TRBD2. The CDR3 is made up of 16 amino acids. From germline, CDR1 is SGHRS and CDR2 YFSETQ. V lost 4 bases and J lost 2; bases outside the gene matches: 5. CDR3 amino acids: CASSPAGGAGANVLTF. For the CDR3, the DNA is TGCGCCAGCAGCCCCGCCGGGGGGGCTGGGGCCAACGTCCTGACTTTC.

The chain uses TRBV5-1 and TRBJ2-3; 9 bases are a match to TRBD1. V lost 2 bases and J lost 1; bases outside the gene matches: 2. Germline CDR1 SGHRS, CDR2 YFSETQ. This CDR3 is built from 15 residues. The CDR3 DNA follows: TGCGCCAGCAGCTTCGACAGGGGGGGCACAGATACGCAGTATTTT. It yields the protein CASSFDRGGTDTQYF.

In its sample, this clone was seen a few times. The CDR3 region has the DNA TGTGCCAGCAGCGTCGCCCTGGCAGGCCGCTCTGGAAACACCATATATTTT. It encodes CASSVALAGRSGNTIYF. V and J are TRBV9 and TRBJ1-3, with no clear D. This CDR3 region has 17 residues. Germline CDR1 and CDR2: SGDLS and YYNGEE. Between the trimmed V and J ends, which lost 2 bases and 0 bases, there was a span of 15 bases. Together with reference TRBV9 and TRBJ1-3, the CDR3 gives the full variable domain: DSGVTQTPKHLITATGQRVTLRCSPRSGDLSVYWYQQSLDQGLQFLIQYYNGEERAKGNILERFSAQQFPDLHSELNLSSLELGDSALYFCASSVALAGRSGNTIYFGEGSWLTVV.

The chain uses TRBV18 and TRBJ2-7, with D possibly being TRBD1 (5 bases). Trimming pared 1 base from V and 5 bases from J, leaving 9 bases between. The CDR3 contains 13 residues. CDR1 KGHSH and CDR2 LQKENI come from the germline V gene. This CDR3 is CASSPQGADEQYF. In DNA, the CDR3 is TGTGCCAGCTCACCACAAGGGGCCGACGAGCAGTACTTC. The full variable domain, completed using reference TRBV18 and TRBJ2-7, is NAGVMQNPRHLVRRRGQEARLRCSPMKGHSHVYWYRQLPEEGLKFMVYLQKENIIDESGMPKERFSAEFPKEGPSILRIQQVVRGDSAAYFCASSPQGADEQYFGPGTRLTVT.

The rearrangement joins TRBV24-1 to TRBJ2-3; the D is unclear. CDR1 is KGHDR, CDR2 SFDVKD, per germline. There are 16 residues in the CDR3. The germline V and J ends were trimmed by 1 base and 1 base, with 11 bases remaining between them. The CDR3 sequence: CATSDFPSSGTDTQYF. CDR3 DNA sequence: TGTGCCACCAGTGATTTCCCCTCTTCTGGCACAGATACGCAGTATTTT.

The chain joins TRBV5-1 to TRBJ2-3; 10 positions match TRBD2. This CDR3 has 17 amino acids. The germline CDR1 and CDR2 sequences are SGHRS and YFSETQ. The ends lost 5 bases at V and 0 bases at J; junction bases unmatched: 9. The CDR3: CASSASGGPLSTDTQYF. CDR3 bases: TGCGCCAGCAGTGCTAGCGGGGGACCCCTTAGCACAGATACGCAGTATTTT.

V is TRBV5-1 and J is TRBJ2-3; 11 bases line up with TRBD2. The V gene end was trimmed by 6 bases and the J gene end by 5 bases; junction bases not matched to a gene: 5. Germline CDR1 is SGHRS and CDR2 is YFSETQ. The CDR3 extends over 14 amino acids. The CDR3 sequence: CASTILAGEDTQYF. The CDR3 coding sequence is TGCGCCAGCACCATACTAGCGGGGGAAGATACGCAGTATTTT.

In its sample, this clone was seen a few times. The genes are TRBV5-4 and TRBJ1-1; D is unclear. Trimming shortened V by 5 bases and J by 3 bases, and 8 bases separated the two germline ends. CDR1 and CDR2 from the germline V gene are SGHNT and YYREEE (reference sequence). The CDR3 covers 12 residues. The CDR3 sequence is CASRWGDTEAFF. CDR3 nucleotides: TGTGCCAGCAGGTGGGGAGACACTGAAGCTTTCTTT.

V usage is TRBV18 and J usage is TRBJ1-6, with 7 bases aligning to TRBD1. The CDR3 is 15 amino acids. V lost 2 bases to trimming and J lost 8 bases; unmatched junction nucleotides: 6. The germline V gene encodes CDR1 KGHSH and CDR2 LQKENI. CDR3 amino acids: CASSPSTGKDSPLHF. CDR3 in DNA: TGTGCCAGCTCACCATCGACAGGGAAGGATTCACCCCTCCACTTT.

The chain joins TRBV11-2 to TRBJ2-7; weak D call: TRBD1 (5 bases). The germline V and J ends were trimmed by 2 bases and 4 bases, with 15 bases remaining between them. The germline CDR1 and CDR2 sequences are SGHAT and FQNNGV. The CDR3 length is 15 residues. The CDR3 spells CASSLPTQVWYEQYF. The DNA of the CDR3 is TGTGCCAGCAGCTTACCTACACAGGTTTGGTACGAGCAGTACTTC. Variable domain in full (rest from reference TRBV11-2 and TRBJ2-7): EAGVAQSPRYKIIEKRQSVAFWCNPISGHATLYWYQQILGQGPKLLIQFQNNGVVDDSQLPKDRFSAERLKGVDSTLKIQPAKLEDSAVYLCASSLPTQVWYEQYFGPGTRLTVT.

The rearrangement links TRBV9 to TRBJ2-3; 10 bases agree with TRBD1. Looked up from germline, CDR1 is SGDLS and CDR2 is YYNGEE. Trimming took 0 bases from V and 5 from J; bases not matched to a gene: 6. CDR3 length: 16 residues. The CDR3 DNA is TGTGCCAGCAGCGTAGTTGTCGGGGACAGGGGAGATACGCAGTATTTT. Its protein is CASSVVVGDRGDTQYF.

The DNA for the CDR3 is TGTGCCAGCAGTGAAAGATATCAGCGGGGCTTCGGATACAATGAGCAGTTCTTC. Encoded protein: CASSERYQRGFGYNEQFF. V gene TRBV6-1 combines with J gene TRBJ2-1, with 7 bases lining up with TRBD2. Germline V gene data show CDR1 as MNHNS and CDR2 as SASEGT. The CDR3 has 18 amino acids. V lost 2 bases to trimming and J lost 4 bases; unmatched junction nucleotides: 14.

This clone has just one count. The chain links TRBV5-6 to TRBJ1-4, with D maybe TRBD1 (5 bases). The CDR3 sequence is 13 residues long. The V gene's germline CDR1 is SGHDT and CDR2 YYEEEE. V was shortened by 0 bases and J by 7 bases, with 7 bases between the two germline ends. The CDR3 coding sequence is TGTGCCAGCAGCTTGGGCAGGGCTGAAAAACTGTTTTTT. Its translation: CASSLGRAEKLFF.

This chain links TRBV7-2 with TRBJ1-2; D is perhaps TRBD1 (6 bases). Deletions cut 1 base from V and 7 bases from J, with 10 bases between. Germline V CDR1 and CDR2: SGHTA, FQGNSA. The CDR3 is made up of 13 amino acids. Here the CDR3 DNA reads TGTGCCAGCAGCTTAGTGGGGGCCGGTGGCTACACCTTC. This gives the protein CASSLVGAGGYTF.

Details on this clone: One end of the junction fails to match germline, which may point to a read error. The V gene is TRBV3-1 (or the pseudogene TRBV3-2), the J gene TRBJ2-2; TRBD1 might be the D (5 bases). Germline CDR1 reads LGHDT; CDR2 reads YNNKEL (reference sequence). The CDR3 has 12 residues. DNA of the CDR3: TGTGCCAGCAGCTCGACAGAACGATCGGCTGTTTTT. This gives the protein CASSSTERSAVF.

The chain recombines TRBV30 with TRBJ1-1; possible D gene TRBD1, 5 bases. The CDR3 totals 15 residues. Germline V gene data show CDR1 as GTSNPN and CDR2 as SVGIG (reference sequence). V lost 4 bases and J 2 bases, leaving 17 bases between the germline ends. CDR3 nucleotide sequence: TGTGCCTGGAATGACCCCTGGGGGACTAACACTGAAGCTTTCTTT. This encodes CAWNDPWGTNTEAFF.

The J gene is TRBJ2-5, the V gene TRBV13, with TRBD2 identical over 9 bases. V lost 4 bases, J lost 9 bases, and 6 bases stayed unmatched. The germline CDR1 and CDR2 sequences are PRHDT and FYEKMQ (reference sequence). This CDR3 region has 13 residues. The chain's CDR3 is CASSSRLAVSQYF. The CDR3 DNA reads as TGTGCCAGCAGCTCACGACTAGCGGTCTCCCAGTACTTC.

The genes are TRBV21-1 and TRBJ2-7; the table gives TRBD1 as D, unverified against the DNA. TRBV21-1 is labeled a pseudogene. The CDR3 length is 15 residues. The CDR3 region has the DNA TGTGCCAGCGAATCCACAGGTGTTAAAGCCTACGAGCAGTACGTC. This translates into CASESTGVKAYEQYV.

The J gene is TRBJ2-2, the V gene TRBV19; 7 bases align to TRBD1. From germline, CDR1 is LNHDA and CDR2 SQIVND (reference sequence). The ends lost 10 bases at V and 8 bases at J; junction bases unmatched: 10. The CDR3 has 13 amino acids. The CDR3 sequence: CATATGSSGELFF. The CDR3 bases are TGTGCCACCGCGACAGGGAGTAGTGGGGAGCTGTTTTTT.

The CDR3 DNA reads TGTGCCAGCAGTTACTCCGTGGGAGGGTGGACAGATACGCAGTATTTT. Translating gives CASSYSVGGWTDTQYF. V and J are TRBV6-2 or TRBV6-3 and TRBJ2-3, with 7 bases aligning to TRBD2. V lost 0 bases to trimming and J lost 3 bases; unmatched junction nucleotides: 6. Germline values: CDR1 MNHEY, CDR2 SVGEGT. The CDR3 sequence is 16 residues long.

The genes are TRBV5-1 and TRBJ2-2; tentatively, D is TRBD2 (5 bases). Trimming took off 0 bases at V and 0 bases at J, with 9 bases between the two ends. Germline CDR1 is SGHRS and CDR2 is YFSETQ. The CDR3 loop spans 16 amino acids. The CDR3 nucleotides are TGCGCCAGCAGCTTGGCTCGGGGTGCGAACACCGGGGAGCTGTTTTTT. Translated, it gives CASSLARGANTGELFF.

The J gene is TRBJ1-5, the V gene TRBV9; 10 positions match TRBD1. The CDR3 is 15 amino acids. CDR1 is SGDLS and CDR2 is YYNGEE in the germline V gene. Trimming took 4 bases from V and 2 from J; bases not matched to a gene: 3. In nucleotides, the CDR3 is TGTGCCAGCAGCCGTGGGACAGGGGGCAATCAGCCCCAGCATTTT. Amino acids: CASSRGTGGNQPQHF.

The genes are TRBV7-2 and TRBJ2-3; D is unclear. Germline V gives CDR1 SGHTA, CDR2 FQGNSA. This CDR3 has 12 amino acids. V lost 5 bases, J lost 7 bases, and 10 bases lay in between. The CDR3 loop reads CASSKVPNTQYF. CDR3 sequence (DNA): TGTGCCAGCAGCAAAGTGCCTAATACGCAGTATTTT.

The chain uses TRBV7-2 and TRBJ2-1; 11 nucleotides agree with TRBD2. CDR1 is SGHTA, CDR2 FQGNSA, per germline. The CDR3 spans 16 residues. Trimming cost V 3 bases and J 3 bases; bases outside gene matches: 4. The chain's CDR3 is CASSFSGGAGYNEQFF. The CDR3 DNA reads TGTGCCAGCAGCTTTAGCGGGGGGGCCGGCTACAATGAGCAGTTCTTC.

The rearrangement links TRBV19 to TRBJ1-2; TRBD1 might be the D (6 bases). Germline loops: CDR1 LNHDA, CDR2 SQIVND (reference sequence). The CDR3 consists of 13 residues. Trimming took off 10 bases at V and 1 base at J, with 13 bases between the two ends. The CDR3 spells CATRGARNYGYTF. The CDR3 coding sequence is TGTGCCACCCGGGGGGCGCGTAACTATGGCTACACCTTC.